Judged by abundance, the clone carrying this TCR delta chain is hyperexpanded. Additional DNA sequences in this sample encode the identical CDR3. Germline lookup yields CDR1 TSWWSYY and CDR2 QGS. The length of the CDR3 is 19 residues. The V and J ends lost 2 bases and 0 bases, in that order; junction bases with no gene match: 10. TCRdb re-called the RT-PCR reads via CATT. The data show some 540 delta-chain clones, with roughly 17% seen just once and roughly half held by the top ten. This record belongs to a study of gamma-delta T cells after stem cell transplantation. The receptor's source is a human donor. It is not recorded whose cells these are; they may come from a transplant donor. The chain employs TRDV1 and TRDJ1; 12 bases are shared with TRDD3. Sequencing was carried out using gamma-delta T cells. The CDR3 DNA reads as TGTGCTCTTGGGGAAATAACTGGGGGATACCGATTTTACACCGATAAACTCATCTTT. Translated, it gives CALGEITGGYRFYTDKLIF.